These 29 T cell receptor beta chains originate from one sample sequenced in a study of tumor and adjacent non-tumor tissue in lung cancer. The template was RNA from unsorted bulk tissue. The normal lung tissue was taken more than 3 cm from the tumor edge. TCRbeta libraries were built with three rounds of nested PCR, modified from ARM-PCR. Via MiXCR, TCRdb re-called the multiplex PCR reads, giving one row per CDR3 protein. The profile shows more than 85,000 distinct CDR3 sequences, about 64% of them singletons. Sequencing input: distant non-tumor lung tissue. Every receptor here comes from a man between 60 and 70 years old with non-small cell lung cancer.

V is TRBV5-5 and J is TRBJ1-2, with a tentative D call TRBD1 (6 bases). The CDR3 spans 16 residues. Per germline, CDR1 SGHKS and CDR2 YYEKEE (reference sequence). The germline V and J ends were trimmed by 0 bases and 13 bases, with 25 bases remaining between them. The chain's CDR3 is CASSLVAGRGVYGCTF. CDR3 DNA sequence: TGTGCCAGCAGCTTGGTGGCCGGCAGGGGTGTCTATGGGTGCACCTTC.

The CDR3 spells CASSPCTSSYEQYF. In DNA, the CDR3 is TGTGCCAGCAGTCCCTGCACAAGCTCCTACGAGCAGTACTTC. The chain combines TRBV28 with TRBJ2-7; D uncertain. The CDR3 loop spans 14 amino acids. V was shortened by 5 bases and J by 0 bases, with 11 bases between the two germline ends. Germline-derived CDR1 and CDR2 are MDHEN and SYDVKM. Variable domain in full (rest from reference TRBV28 and TRBJ2-7): DVKVTQSSRYLVKRTGEKVFLECVQDMDHENMFWYRQDPGLGLRLIYFSYDVKMKEKGDIPEGYSVSREKKERFSLILESASTNQTSMYLCASSPCTSSYEQYFGPGTRLTVT.

V and J are TRBV29-1 and TRBJ2-7, with 8 bases lining up with TRBD1. Germline V gene lookup returns CDR1 SQVTM and CDR2 ANQGSEA. With V trimmed by 6 bases and J by 6 bases, 10 bases remained unmatched. The CDR3 runs 13 residues. The CDR3 region has the DNA TGCAGCGTCCGGGTGACAGGGGCTGGCGAGCAGTACTTC. Protein: CSVRVTGAGEQYF.

Comment on this clonotype: The junction shows a germline mismatch at one end, possibly a read error. V gene TRBV5-1 combines with J gene TRBJ2-1; 8 bases fit TRBD2. The CDR3 is made up of 14 amino acids. Looked up from germline, CDR1 is SGHRS and CDR2 is YFSETQ. CDR3 in DNA: TGCGCCAGCAGCTTGGCGCTAGCGGGCAATAAGCAGTTCTTC. Translation: CASSLALAGNKQFF.

Of note for this clonotype: Relative to the germline gene, one junction end is altered; a read error may explain this. V is TRBV11-3 and J is TRBJ2-3; no firm D call. The CDR3 consists of 14 residues. The V gene's germline CDR1 is SGHNT and CDR2 YENEEA. The CDR3: CVSCLVGYADTQYF. The CDR3 region has the DNA TGTGTCAGCTGCTTAGTCGGCTACGCAGATACGCAGTATTTT.

Details on this clonotype: A much larger clone sits a single nucleotide away, making a read error possible. This sequence joins TRBV29-1 and TRBJ2-3, with 11 bases lining up with TRBD1. The DNA end is more similar to TRBJ1-5, so the J call may be wrong. Germline V gives CDR1 SQVTM, CDR2 ANQGSEA. CDR3 length equals 14 residues. The CDR3 DNA reads TGCAGCGTTACGGGACAGGGGGTTGCAGATACGCAGCATTTT. As protein: CSVTGQGVADTQHF.

This clonotype has only a few counts. One junction end does not reproduce the germline sequence, and a read error may be involved. The chain joins TRBV5-4 to TRBJ2-7, with a weak D call TRBD2 (5 bases). The CDR3 sequence is 15 residues long. Germline V gene data show CDR1 as SGHNT and CDR2 as YYREEE (reference sequence). For the CDR3, the DNA is TGTGCCAGCAGCTTGGCACGAGAGGGCCCCTACAAGCAGTACTTC. This codes for CASSLAREGPYKQYF.

In this sample, this clonotype turned up a few times. This chain connects TRBV7-6 to TRBJ1-3; no firm D call. CDR3 size: 15 residues. Trimming removed 1 base from V and 0 bases from J, with 7 bases in between. CDR1 and CDR2 from the germline V gene are SGHVS and FNYEAQ. The CDR3 region is CASSLEDHSGNTIYF. The CDR3, as DNA: TGTGCCAGCAGCTTAGAGGACCACTCTGGAAACACCATATATTTT.

This clonotype was detected only a few times. The chain is built from TRBV5-6 and TRBJ2-1; 16 nucleotides line up with TRBD2. This CDR3 has 17 amino acids. V shed 5 bases, J shed 3 bases, and the junction held 5 bases outside the gene matches. Looked up from germline, CDR1 is SGHDT and CDR2 is YYEEEE. The CDR3 DNA is TGTGCCAGCAGTGCCGGGACTAGCGGGGGGGTCTACAATGAGCAGTTCTTC. Its protein is CASSAGTSGGVYNEQFF.

This clonotype was observed a few times. This chain joins TRBV28 and TRBJ2-2; D is undetermined. The CDR3 is 17 amino acids. Deletions cut 1 base from V and 1 base from J, with 13 bases between. CDR1 is MDHEN, CDR2 SYDVKM, per germline. DNA of the CDR3: TGTGCCAGCAGTTTATCCTCCTGGGGTGAGAACACCGGGGAGCTGTTTTTT. Protein sequence: CASSLSSWGENTGELFF.

In this sample, this clonotype turned up once. One end of the junction does not line up with germline, which may come from a read error. The V and J genes are TRBV4-3 and TRBJ1-1; D not resolved. The CDR3 is 13 amino acids. Germline loops: CDR1 LGHNA, CDR2 YSLEER. The CDR3 DNA reads TGCACCAGCAGCCGAGACGGGGTGGGTGAAGCTTTCTTT. As protein: CTSSRDGVGEAFF.

Regarding this clonotype: This could be a read error, since a much larger clone is one nucleotide away. The rearrangement uses TRBV7-9 and TRBJ2-3; D gene uncertain. The germline V gene encodes CDR1 SEHNR and CDR2 FQNEAQ (reference sequence). The CDR3 is 15 amino acids. Trimming left V 6 bases short and J 2 bases short, with 15 bases between. CDR3 nucleotides: TGTGCCAGCAGTCAAACCTTCCGGACCACAGATACGCAGTATTTT. The encoded protein is CASSQTFRTTDTQYF. The full variable domain, its missing parts supplied by reference TRBV7-9 and TRBJ2-3, is DTGVSQNPRHKITKRGQNVTFRCDPISEHNRLYWYRQTLGQGPEFLTYFQNEAQLEKSRLLSDRFSAERPKGSFSTLEIQRTEQGDSAMYLCASSQTFRTTDTQYFGPGTRLTVL.

This clonotype appeared a single time. A read error is possible here, since a much larger clone lies one base away. The chain couples TRBV5-1 to TRBJ1-2; 7 bases match TRBD1. Germline V gene lookup returns CDR1 SGHRS and CDR2 YFSETQ. The CDR3 is made up of 13 amino acids. The CDR3 DNA sequence: TGCGCCCGCAGCCAAGGGACAGCTAATGGCTACACCTTC. Translated: CARSQGTANGYTF.

This clonotype occurred a few times. This chain links TRBV24-1 with TRBJ2-2, with TRBD1 matching over 9 bases. This CDR3 has 17 residues. Germline V gene lookup returns CDR1 KGHDR and CDR2 SFDVKD. V dropped 3 bases and J dropped 0; count of bases not matched to a gene: 4. This CDR3 is CATSDHRGPANTGELFF. As DNA, the CDR3 is TGTGCCACCAGTGATCACAGGGGGCCGGCGAACACCGGGGAGCTGTTTTTT.

Comment on this clonotype: Being one base from a much bigger clone, this may be a read error. The conserved closing phenylalanine or tryptophan is absent in this CDR3, likely reflecting a read error. CDR3 sequence: CASSLGQGSRSPLHL. Here the CDR3 DNA reads TGTGCCAGCAGCTTGGGGCAGGGGAGTCGTTCACCCCTCCACCTT. This chain links TRBV5-4 with TRBJ1-6; D perhaps matches TRBD1 (6 bases). Looked up from germline, CDR1 is SGHNT and CDR2 is YYREEE (reference sequence). CDR3 length equals 15 residues. The V and J ends lost 0 bases and 9 bases respectively, with 13 bases between them.

This clonotype was seen just once. One junction end does not reproduce the germline sequence, and a read error may be involved. This chain connects TRBV6-2 or TRBV6-3 to TRBJ2-7; TRBD2 matches 7 bases. The CDR3 extends over 14 amino acids. Germline-derived CDR1 and CDR2 are MNHEY and SVGEGT. In DNA form, the CDR3 reads TGTGCCAGCACTTTTAACGGGAGGCGCAACGAGCAGTATTTC. Protein product: CASTFNGRRNEQYF.

Regarding this clonotype: Compared with germline, one end of the junction differs, possibly owing to a read error. The rearrangement links TRBV6-1 to TRBJ2-4, with D possibly TRBD2 on 5 matching bases. Germline V CDR1 and CDR2: MNHNS, SASEGT. The CDR3 length is 15 residues. The chain's CDR3 is CACSARGISKNIQYF. In DNA form, the CDR3 reads TGTGCCTGCAGTGCCCGGGGAATTTCCAAAAACATTCAGTACTTC.

This clonotype has only a few counts. The chain joins TRBV24-1 to TRBJ2-1; no clear D gene. This CDR3 spans 14 amino acids. From germline, CDR1 is KGHDR and CDR2 SFDVKD. V shed 3 bases and J shed 1 base, with 6 bases lying between them. The CDR3 DNA sequence: TGTGCCACCAGTGATGGCGGTTCCTACAATGAGCAGTTCTTC. Its protein product is CATSDGGSYNEQFF.

This clonotype was observed a few times. The gene calls are TRBV20-1 and TRBJ2-3, with 9 nucleotides matching TRBD2. The CDR3 extends over 19 amino acids. V was pared by 0 bases and J by 0 bases, with 13 bases of the junction left unmatched. Germline V gene data show CDR1 as DFQATT and CDR2 as SNEGSKA (reference sequence). The CDR3 DNA sequence: TGCAGTGCTAGAGATCTTAGCGGGAGAGGGGTTGGTAGCACAGATACGCAGTATTTT. Amino acid sequence: CSARDLSGRGVGSTDTQYF.

This clonotype was detected many times. The rearrangement uses TRBV6-2 or TRBV6-3 and TRBJ2-6, with D uncertain. Germline-derived CDR1 and CDR2 are MNHEY and SVGEGT. V lost 6 bases and J lost 4, with 13 bases in between. This CDR3 comprises 15 residues. DNA for the CDR3: TGTGCCAGCAGCAACGACCTCCTAGGGGCCAACGTCCTGACTTTC. Translating gives CASSNDLLGANVLTF.

The rearrangement uses TRBV29-1 and TRBJ2-2; 8 bases are shared with TRBD2. The CDR3 runs 16 residues. Germline values: CDR1 SQVTM, CDR2 ANQGSEA. Trimming removed 8 bases from V and 4 bases from J; junction bases left unmatched: 15. CDR3 coding DNA: TGCAGCATGTACGGAACTAGCGGAACGATCACCGGGGAGCTGTTTTTT. Its protein is CSMYGTSGTITGELFF.

As to this clonotype: At one of its ends the junction is not consistent with the germline gene, which may arise from a read error. The genes are TRBV4-2 and TRBJ1-5; D not certain. Germline loops: CDR1 LGHNA, CDR2 YNFKEQ. The CDR3 sequence is 13 residues long. CDR3 sequence reads: CGSIQERWEPQHF. CDR3 coding DNA: TGTGGCAGCATCCAAGAGAGGTGGGAGCCCCAGCATTTT.

A remark on this clonotype: Germline is not matched at one junction end, which may reflect a read error. This sequence joins TRBV6-2 or TRBV6-3 and TRBJ2-1; D might be TRBD1 (5 bases). CDR3 length: 14 amino acids. The V gene's germline CDR1 is MNHEY and CDR2 SVGEGT. CDR3 amino acids: CASSYLQVSKEQFF. For the CDR3, the DNA is TGTGCTAGCAGTTACTTACAGGTGTCCAAGGAGCAGTTCTTC.

As regards this clonotype: The junction departs from germline at one end; a sequencing error may be responsible. J is TRBJ1-1 and V is TRBV6-5, with no clear D. The CDR3 contains 14 residues. Germline values: CDR1 MNHEY, CDR2 SVGAGI. The CDR3 region has the DNA TGTGCCAGCATCCGCGTTATTACGAACACTGAAGCCTTCTTT. It is translated as CASIRVITNTEAFF.

This clonotype was counted at least ten times. The V and J genes are TRBV6-5 and TRBJ1-5; perhaps TRBD1 as D (5 bases). Germline CDR1 reads MNHEY; CDR2 reads SVGAGI. The CDR3 extends over 14 amino acids. Trimming took 6 bases from V and 3 from J, leaving 12 bases between them. The CDR3 here is CASSYGGNNQPQHF. CDR3 DNA sequence: TGTGCCAGCAGCTACGGGGGAAACAATCAGCCCCAGCATTTT.

Worth noting for this clonotype: A much larger clone lies one base from this, so it may be a read error. The chain carries TRBV20-1 and TRBJ2-1; D call uncertain. CDR1 and CDR2 (germline): DFQATT, SNEGSKA (reference sequence). The CDR3 runs 14 residues. V was clipped by 5 bases and J by 4 bases, with 15 bases between them. The CDR3 nucleotides are TGCAGTGCTCCCTCCGAGGATCCATACAATGAGCAGTTCTTC. As protein: CSAPSEDPYNEQFF.

As to this clonotype: Given a much more abundant clone one base away, this may be a read error. The chain employs TRBV20-1 and TRBJ1-1, with TRBD1 as a possible D gene (5 bases). The CDR3 runs to 15 residues. Germline loops: CDR1 DFQATT, CDR2 SNEGSKA (reference sequence). The CDR3 nucleotides read TGCAATGCTAGAAGGGCAGGAGGACAGAACACTGAAGCTTTCTTT. It yields the protein CNARRAGGQNTEAFF.

With respect to this clonotype: At one of its ends the junction is not consistent with the germline gene, which may arise from a read error. V usage is TRBV11-3 and J usage is TRBJ2-3; no clear D. Germline CDR1 reads SGHNT; CDR2 reads YENEEA. The CDR3 contains 14 residues. The CDR3 region has the DNA TGTGCCAGTAGCTTAGCCGGCTACACAGATACGCATTATTTT. Translation: CASSLAGYTDTHYF.

Regarding this clonotype: At one boundary the junction diverges from the germline segment, which might be a read error. J is TRBJ2-7 and V is TRBV5-6; D unclear. CDR1 and CDR2 (germline): SGHDT, YYEEEE. The CDR3 loop spans 15 amino acids. CDR3 bases: TGTGCCAGCAGCCATCCACGGGTAGACTCCCACGAGCAATACTTC. This encodes CASSHPRVDSHEQYF.